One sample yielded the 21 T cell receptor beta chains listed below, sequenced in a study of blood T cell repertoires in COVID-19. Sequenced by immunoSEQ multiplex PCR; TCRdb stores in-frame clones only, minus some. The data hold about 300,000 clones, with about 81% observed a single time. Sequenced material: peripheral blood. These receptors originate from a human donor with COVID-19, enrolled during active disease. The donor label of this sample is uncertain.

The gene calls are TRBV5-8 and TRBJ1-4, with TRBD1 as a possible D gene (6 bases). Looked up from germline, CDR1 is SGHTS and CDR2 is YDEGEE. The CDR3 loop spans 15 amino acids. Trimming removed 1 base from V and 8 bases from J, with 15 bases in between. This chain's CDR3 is CASSLLGQGIEKLFF. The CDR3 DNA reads TGTGCCAGCAGCTTGTTGGGTCAGGGGATCGAAAAACTGTTTTTT.

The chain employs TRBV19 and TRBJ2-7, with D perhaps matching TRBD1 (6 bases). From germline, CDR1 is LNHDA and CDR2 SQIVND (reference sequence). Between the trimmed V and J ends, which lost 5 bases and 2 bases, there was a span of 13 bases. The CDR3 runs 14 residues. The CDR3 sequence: CASSGLQGPYEQYF. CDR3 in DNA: TGTGCCAGTAGTGGTCTACAGGGTCCCTACGAGCAGTACTTC.

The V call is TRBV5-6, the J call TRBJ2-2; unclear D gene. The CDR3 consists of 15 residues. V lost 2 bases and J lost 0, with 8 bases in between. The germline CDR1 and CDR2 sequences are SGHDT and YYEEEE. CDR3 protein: CASSFSVTNTGELFF. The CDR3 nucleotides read TGTGCCAGCAGCTTTAGTGTTACGAACACCGGGGAGCTGTTTTTT. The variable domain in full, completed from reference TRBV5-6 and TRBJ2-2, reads DAGVTQSPTHLIKTRGQQVTLRCSPKSGHDTVSWYQQALGQGPQFIFQYYEEEERQRGNFPDRFSGHQFPNYSSELNVNALLLGDSALYLCASSFSVTNTGELFFGEGSRLTVL.

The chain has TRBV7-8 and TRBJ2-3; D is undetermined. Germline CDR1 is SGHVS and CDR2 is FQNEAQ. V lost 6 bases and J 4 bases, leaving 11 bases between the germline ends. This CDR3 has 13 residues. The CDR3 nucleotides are TGTGCCAGCAGTTCACGTCGGGCAGATACGCAGTATTTT. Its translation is CASSSRRADTQYF.

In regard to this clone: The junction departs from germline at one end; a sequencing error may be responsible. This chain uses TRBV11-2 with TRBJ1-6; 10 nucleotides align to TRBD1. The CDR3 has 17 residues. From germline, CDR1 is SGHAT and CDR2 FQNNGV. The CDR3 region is CASSLDRGRTSNSPLHF. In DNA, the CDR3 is TGTGCCAGCAGCCTAGACAGGGGGCGAACAAGTAATTCACCCCTCCACTTT.

CDR3 amino acids: CASTGTGVWETQYF. As DNA, the CDR3 is TGCGCCAGCACAGGGACAGGTGTATGGGAGACCCAGTACTTC. The chain couples TRBV10-2 to TRBJ2-5; 8 bases agree with TRBD1. The CDR3 is made up of 14 amino acids. In germline, CDR1 is WSHSY, CDR2 SAAADI. J lost 5 bases, V lost 7 bases, and 9 bases had no gene match.

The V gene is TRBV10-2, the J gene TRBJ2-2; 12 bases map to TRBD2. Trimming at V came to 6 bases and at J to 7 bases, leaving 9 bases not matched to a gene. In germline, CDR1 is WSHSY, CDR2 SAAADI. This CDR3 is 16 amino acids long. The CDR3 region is CASSVLAGGGNGELFF. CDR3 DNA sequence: TGCGCCAGCAGCGTTCTAGCGGGAGGGGGAAACGGGGAGCTGTTTTTT.

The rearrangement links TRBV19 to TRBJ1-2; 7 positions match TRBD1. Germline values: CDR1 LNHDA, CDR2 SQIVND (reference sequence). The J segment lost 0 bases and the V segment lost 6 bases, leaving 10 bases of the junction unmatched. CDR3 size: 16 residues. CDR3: CASSHQGGFSNYGYTF. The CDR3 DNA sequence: TGTGCCAGTAGCCATCAGGGGGGCTTTTCTAACTATGGCTACACCTTC.

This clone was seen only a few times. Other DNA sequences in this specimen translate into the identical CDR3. In DNA, the CDR3 is TGTGCCAGCAGCTGGGGGCCAGGAAACACTGAAGCTTTCTTT. It is translated as CASSWGPGNTEAFF. The chain links TRBV5-5 to TRBJ1-1; maybe TRBD1 (6 bases). Germline assignment: CDR1 SGHKS and CDR2 YYEKEE (reference sequence). V was cut by 3 bases and J by 2 bases, with 11 bases left in between. This CDR3 spans 14 amino acids.

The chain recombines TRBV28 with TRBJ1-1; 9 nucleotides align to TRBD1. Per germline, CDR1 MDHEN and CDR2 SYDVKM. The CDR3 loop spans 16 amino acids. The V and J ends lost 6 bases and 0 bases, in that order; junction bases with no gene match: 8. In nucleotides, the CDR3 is TGTGCCAGCAGCTACGGACAGGGGACTTTGAACACTGAAGCTTTCTTT. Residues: CASSYGQGTLNTEAFF.

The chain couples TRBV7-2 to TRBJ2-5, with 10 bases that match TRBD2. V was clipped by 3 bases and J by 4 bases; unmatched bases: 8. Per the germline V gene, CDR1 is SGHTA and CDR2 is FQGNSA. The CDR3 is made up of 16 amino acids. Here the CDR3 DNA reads TGTGCCAGCAGCTTCACTAGCGGGATTAAGGGAGAGACCCAGTACTTC. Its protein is CASSFTSGIKGETQYF.

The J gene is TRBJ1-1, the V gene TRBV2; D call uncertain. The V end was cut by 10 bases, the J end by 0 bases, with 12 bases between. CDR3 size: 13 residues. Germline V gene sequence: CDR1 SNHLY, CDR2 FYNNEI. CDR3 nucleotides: TGTGCCACGTCCAGCGATATGAACACTGAAGCTTTCTTT. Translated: CATSSDMNTEAFF. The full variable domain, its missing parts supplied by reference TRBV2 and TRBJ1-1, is EPEVTQTPSHQVTQMGQEVILRCVPISNHLYFYWYRQILGQKVEFLVSFYNNEISEKSEIFDDQFSVERPDGSNFTLKIRSTKLEDSAMYFCATSSDMNTEAFFGQGTRLTVV.

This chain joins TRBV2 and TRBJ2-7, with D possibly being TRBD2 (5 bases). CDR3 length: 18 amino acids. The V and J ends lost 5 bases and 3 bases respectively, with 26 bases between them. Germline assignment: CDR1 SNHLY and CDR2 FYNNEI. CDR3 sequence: CASSPLPLASNSIYEQYF. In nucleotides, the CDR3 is TGTGCCAGCAGTCCCTTACCTCTAGCTAGCAACTCCATCTACGAGCAGTACTTC.

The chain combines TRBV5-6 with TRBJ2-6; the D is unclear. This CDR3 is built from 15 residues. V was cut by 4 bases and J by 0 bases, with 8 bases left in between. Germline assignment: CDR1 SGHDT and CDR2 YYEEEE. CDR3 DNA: TGTGCCAGCAGCCTACAGTTCTCTGGGGCCAACGTCCTGACTTTC. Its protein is CASSLQFSGANVLTF.

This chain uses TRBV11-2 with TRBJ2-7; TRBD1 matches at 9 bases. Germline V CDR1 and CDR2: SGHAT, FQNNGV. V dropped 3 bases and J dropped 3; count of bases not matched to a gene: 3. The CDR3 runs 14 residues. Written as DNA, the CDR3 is TGTGCCAGCAGCTTCACGACAGGGGGCTACGAGCAGTACTTC. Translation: CASSFTTGGYEQYF.

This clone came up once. The CDR3 DNA sequence: TGCAGCGTTCGCCGGGACTTCACCTACGAGCAGTACTTC. Translation gives CSVRRDFTYEQYF. The chain employs TRBV29-1 and TRBJ2-7, with a tentative D call TRBD2 (6 bases). Germline V gene data show CDR1 as SQVTM and CDR2 as ANQGSEA. CDR3 length: 13 amino acids. V was shortened by 5 bases and J by 2 bases, with 13 bases between the two germline ends.

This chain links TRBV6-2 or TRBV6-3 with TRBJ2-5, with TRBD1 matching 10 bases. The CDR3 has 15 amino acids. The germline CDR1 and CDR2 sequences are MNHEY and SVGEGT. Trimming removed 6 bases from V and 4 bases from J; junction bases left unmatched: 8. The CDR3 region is CASSLDRGTGETQYF. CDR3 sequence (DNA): TGTGCCAGCAGCCTGGACAGGGGGACCGGAGAGACCCAGTACTTC.

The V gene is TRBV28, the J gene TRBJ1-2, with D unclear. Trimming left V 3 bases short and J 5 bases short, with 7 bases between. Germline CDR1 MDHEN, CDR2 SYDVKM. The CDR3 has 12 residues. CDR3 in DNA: TGTGCCAGCAGTTTCCTTATTTATGGCTACACCTTC. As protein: CASSFLIYGYTF.

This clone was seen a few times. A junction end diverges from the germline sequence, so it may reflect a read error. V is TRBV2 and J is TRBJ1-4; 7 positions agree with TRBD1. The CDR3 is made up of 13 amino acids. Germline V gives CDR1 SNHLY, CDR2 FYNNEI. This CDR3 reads CASNTQGNGKLFF. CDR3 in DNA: TGTGCCAGCAACACACAGGGGAATGGAAAACTGTTTTTT. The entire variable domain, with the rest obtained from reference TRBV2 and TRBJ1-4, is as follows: EPEVTQTPSHQVTQMGQEVILRCVPISNHLYFYWYRQILGQKVEFLVSFYNNEISEKSEIFDDQFSVERPDGSNFTLKIRSTKLEDSAMYFCASNTQGNGKLFFGSGTQLSVL.

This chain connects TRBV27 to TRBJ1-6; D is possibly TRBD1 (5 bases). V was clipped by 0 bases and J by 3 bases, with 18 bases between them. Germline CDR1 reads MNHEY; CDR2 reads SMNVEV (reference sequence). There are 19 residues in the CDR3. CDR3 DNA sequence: TGTGCCAGCAGTTTATCCTGGGGAGGCGGGGCGTTCTATAATTCACCCCTCCACTTT. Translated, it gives CASSLSWGGGAFYNSPLHF.

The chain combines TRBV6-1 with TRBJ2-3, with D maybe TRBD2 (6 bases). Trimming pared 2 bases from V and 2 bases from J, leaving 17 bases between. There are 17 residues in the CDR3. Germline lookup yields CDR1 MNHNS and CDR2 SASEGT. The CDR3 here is CASSEPTSSAPTDTQYF. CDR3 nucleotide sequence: TGTGCCAGCAGTGAACCGACCTCTAGCGCCCCCACAGATACGCAGTATTTT.